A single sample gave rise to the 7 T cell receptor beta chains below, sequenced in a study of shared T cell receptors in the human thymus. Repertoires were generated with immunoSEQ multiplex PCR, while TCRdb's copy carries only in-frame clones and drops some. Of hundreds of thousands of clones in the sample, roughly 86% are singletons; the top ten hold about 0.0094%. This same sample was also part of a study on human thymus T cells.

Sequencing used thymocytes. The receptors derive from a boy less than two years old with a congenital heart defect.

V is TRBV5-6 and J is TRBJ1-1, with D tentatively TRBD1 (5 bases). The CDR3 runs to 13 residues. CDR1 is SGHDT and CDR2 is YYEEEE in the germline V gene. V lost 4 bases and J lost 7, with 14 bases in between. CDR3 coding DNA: TGTGCCAGCAGCGGGGGGAGGGGCGGTGAAGCTTTCTTT. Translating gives CASSGGRGGEAFF.

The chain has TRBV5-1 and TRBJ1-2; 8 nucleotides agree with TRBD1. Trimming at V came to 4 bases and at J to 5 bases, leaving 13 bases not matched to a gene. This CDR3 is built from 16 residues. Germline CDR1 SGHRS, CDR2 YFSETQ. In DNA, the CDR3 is TGCGCCAGCAGCATCGCAACAGGGGGGGTAGGATATGGCTACACCTTC. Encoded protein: CASSIATGGVGYGYTF.

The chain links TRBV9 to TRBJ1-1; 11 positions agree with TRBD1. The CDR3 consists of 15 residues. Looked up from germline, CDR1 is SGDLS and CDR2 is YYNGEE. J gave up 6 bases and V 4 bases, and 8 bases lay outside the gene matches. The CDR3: CASSHRKDRGPEAFF. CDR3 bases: TGTGCCAGCAGCCATAGGAAGGACAGGGGGCCTGAAGCTTTCTTT.

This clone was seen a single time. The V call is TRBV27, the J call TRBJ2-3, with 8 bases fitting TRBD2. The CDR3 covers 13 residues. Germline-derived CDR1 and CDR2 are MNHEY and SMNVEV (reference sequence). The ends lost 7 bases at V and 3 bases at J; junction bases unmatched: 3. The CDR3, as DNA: TGTGCCAGCAAACGGGAGGGGACAGATACGCAGTATTTT. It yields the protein CASKREGTDTQYF.

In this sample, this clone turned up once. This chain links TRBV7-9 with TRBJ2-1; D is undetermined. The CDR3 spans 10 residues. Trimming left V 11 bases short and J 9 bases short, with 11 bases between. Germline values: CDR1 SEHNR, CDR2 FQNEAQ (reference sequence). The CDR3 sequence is CAALGSEQFF. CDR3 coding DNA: TGTGCCGCCCTCGGTTCTGAGCAGTTCTTC.

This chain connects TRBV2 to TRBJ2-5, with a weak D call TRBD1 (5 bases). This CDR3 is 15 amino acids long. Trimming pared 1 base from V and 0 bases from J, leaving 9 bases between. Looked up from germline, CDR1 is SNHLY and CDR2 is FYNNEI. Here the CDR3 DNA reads TGTGCCAGCAGTGAAGAGGGGAACCACCAAGAGACCCAGTACTTC. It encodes CASSEEGNHQETQYF.

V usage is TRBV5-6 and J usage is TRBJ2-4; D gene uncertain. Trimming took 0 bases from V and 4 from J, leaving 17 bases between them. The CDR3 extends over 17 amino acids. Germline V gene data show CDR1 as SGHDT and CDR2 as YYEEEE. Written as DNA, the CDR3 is TGTGCCAGCAGCTTGGGAGCCCCTTATGGAGCGAAAAACATTCAGTACTTC. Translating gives CASSLGAPYGAKNIQYF.